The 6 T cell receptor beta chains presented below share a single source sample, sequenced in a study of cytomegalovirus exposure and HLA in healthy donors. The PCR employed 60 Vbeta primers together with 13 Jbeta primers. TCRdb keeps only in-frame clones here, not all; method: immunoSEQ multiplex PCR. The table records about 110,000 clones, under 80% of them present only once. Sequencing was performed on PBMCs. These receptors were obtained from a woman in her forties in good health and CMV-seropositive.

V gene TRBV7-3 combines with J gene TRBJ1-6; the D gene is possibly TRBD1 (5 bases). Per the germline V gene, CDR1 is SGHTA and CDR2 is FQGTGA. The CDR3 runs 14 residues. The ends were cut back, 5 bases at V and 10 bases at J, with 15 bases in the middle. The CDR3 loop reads CASSKDTTGSPLHF. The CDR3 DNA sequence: TGTGCCAGCAGCAAGGACACCACTGGATCACCCCTCCACTTT.

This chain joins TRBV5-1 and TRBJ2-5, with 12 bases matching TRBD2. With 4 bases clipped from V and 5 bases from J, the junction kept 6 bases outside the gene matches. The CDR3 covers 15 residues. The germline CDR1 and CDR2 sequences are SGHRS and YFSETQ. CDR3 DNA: TGCGCCAGCAGCACGGGACTAGCGGGTGGGGAGACCCAGTACTTC. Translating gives CASSTGLAGGETQYF.

The CDR3 protein is CASSPWAEQYF. The CDR3 coding sequence is TGTGCCAGCTCACCATGGGCCGAGCAGTACTTC. The chain recombines TRBV18 with TRBJ2-7; D gene ambiguous. There are 11 residues in the CDR3. V dropped 2 bases and J dropped 6 bases, with 5 bases sitting between them. From germline, CDR1 is KGHSH and CDR2 LQKENI.

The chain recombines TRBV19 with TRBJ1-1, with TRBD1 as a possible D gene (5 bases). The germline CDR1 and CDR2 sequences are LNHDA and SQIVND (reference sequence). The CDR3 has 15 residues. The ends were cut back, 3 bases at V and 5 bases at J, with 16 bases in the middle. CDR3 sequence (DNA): TGTGCCAGTAGTATTATCAGGGAACCTGGGACTGAAGCTTTCTTT. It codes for CASSIIREPGTEAFF. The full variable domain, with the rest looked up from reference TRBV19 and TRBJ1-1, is DGGITQSPKYLFRKEGQNVTLSCEQNLNHDAMYWYRQDPGQGLRLIYYSQIVNDFQKGDIAEGYSVSREKKESFPLTVTSAQKNPTAFYLCASSIIREPGTEAFFGQGTRLTVV.

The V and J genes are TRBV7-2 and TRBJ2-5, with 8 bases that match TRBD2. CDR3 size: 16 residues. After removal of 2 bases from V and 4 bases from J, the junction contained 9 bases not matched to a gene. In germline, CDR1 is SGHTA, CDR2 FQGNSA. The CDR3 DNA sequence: TGTGCCAGCAGCTTACCCCGGGGGGGCGGTGGAGAGACCCAGTACTTC. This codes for CASSLPRGGGGETQYF.

The CDR3 bases are TGTGCCAGCAGCCGGGGGGGGGCCCTGGGTGGCTACACCTTC. As protein: CASSRGGALGGYTF. The chain has TRBV7-2 and TRBJ1-2; D possibly corresponds to TRBD1 (6 bases). The CDR3 totals 14 residues. CDR1 SGHTA and CDR2 FQGNSA come from the germline V gene. The ends were cut back, 5 bases at V and 7 bases at J, with 17 bases in the middle.